The rows below give T cell receptor beta chains drawn from one sample of a study of T cells in Graves' hyperthyroidism and ophthalmopathy. TCRdb ran MiXCR on the multiplex PCR reads and lists one entry per CDR3 protein. The profile shows some 770,000 distinct CDR3 sequences, about a sixth of them singletons. The sequenced sample was blood. These receptor sequences come from a man aged 18 to 30 with Graves' hyperthyroidism. CDR3s include the opening cysteine and the closing phenylalanine or tryptophan. D genes are given only for firm matches. A row's size may be missing; if present it is once, few, many or a size class.

d_gene: NA
v_gene: TRBV12-5
j_gene: TRBJ2-7
abundance: NA
CDR3nt: TGTGCTAGTGGGGGGGTCCGGGAGAGGGAGGCCGAGCAGTACTTC
CDR3aa: CASGGVREREAEQYF

d_gene: NA
v_gene: TRBV2
j_gene: TRBJ2-5
abundance: NA
CDR3nt: TGTGCCAGCAGTGAAATACGGAGCGGACTATCCCAAGGGACCCAGTACTTC
CDR3aa: CASSEIRSGLSQGTQYF

d_gene: TRBD1
v_gene: TRBV9
j_gene: TRBJ1-4
abundance: NA
CDR3nt: TGTGCCAGCAGCGTACAGGGGGCTTCTAATGAAAAACTGTTTTTT
CDR3aa: CASSVQGASNEKLFF

d_gene: NA
v_gene: TRBV18
j_gene: TRBJ2-1
abundance: many
CDR3nt: TGTGCCAGCTCACCTAACCGGCAGAAGAATGAGCAGTTCTTC
CDR3aa: CASSPNRQKNEQFF

d_gene: NA
v_gene: TRBV5-4
j_gene: TRBJ2-7
abundance: NA
CDR3nt: TGTGCCAGCAGCCGGTTGGAGAGAGCGGCCTACGAGCAGTACTTC
CDR3aa: CASSRLERAAYEQYF

d_gene: NA
v_gene: TRBV5-6
j_gene: TRBJ2-7
abundance: NA
CDR3nt: TGTGCCAGCAGCTTGCGTTGGGTGCTTTGGCGTTCCTCCTACGAGCAGTACTTC
CDR3aa: CASSLRWVLWRSSYEQYF

d_gene: NA
v_gene: TRBV7-2
j_gene: TRBJ2-7
abundance: many
CDR3nt: TGTGCCAGCAGCTTCTTCGCGGATTCCTACGAGCAGTACTTC
CDR3aa: CASSFFADSYEQYF

d_gene: NA
v_gene: TRBV19
j_gene: TRBJ2-7
abundance: NA
CDR3nt: TGTGCCAGTAGTAACGGGGGCCTTGAACACGAGCAGTACTTC
CDR3aa: CASSNGGLEHEQYF

d_gene: TRBD2
v_gene: TRBV28
j_gene: TRBJ2-5
abundance: NA
CDR3nt: TGTGCCAGCAGTACACTAACCCGGGGGGGGTTCGGGGAGACCCAGTACTTC
CDR3aa: CASSTLTRGGFGETQYF

d_gene: NA
v_gene: TRBV5-1
j_gene: TRBJ2-4
abundance: many
CDR3nt: TGCGCCAGCAGCTTGGGTACAATAGCAAACATTCAGTACTTC
CDR3aa: CASSLGTIANIQYF

d_gene: NA
v_gene: TRBV6-1
j_gene: TRBJ2-7
abundance: few
CDR3nt: TGTGCCAGCAGTTCGGACACACTCTACGAGCAGTACTTC
CDR3aa: CASSSDTLYEQYF

d_gene: TRBD2
v_gene: TRBV29-1
j_gene: TRBJ2-1
abundance: NA
CDR3nt: TGCAGCGTTAAAGGCCTAGCGGGAGTTTATAATGAGCAGTTCTTC
CDR3aa: CSVKGLAGVYNEQFF

d_gene: NA
v_gene: TRBV27
j_gene: TRBJ2-1
abundance: many
CDR3nt: TGTGCCAGCAGACCGGGGGTCGGCAGCAATGAGCAGTTCTTC
CDR3aa: CASRPGVGSNEQFF

d_gene: TRBD2
v_gene: TRBV3-1
j_gene: TRBJ2-7
abundance: NA
CDR3nt: TGTGCCAGCAGCCAAGCCGGGACTAGCGACTCGAGCTCCTACGAGCAGTACTTC
CDR3aa: CASSQAGTSDSSSYEQYF

d_gene: TRBD2
v_gene: TRBV20-1
j_gene: TRBJ2-2
abundance: NA
CDR3nt: TGCAGTGCTAGAGAGCGCGGGAGAGTCACCGGGGAGCTGTTTTTT
CDR3aa: CSARERGRVTGELFF

d_gene: TRBD1
v_gene: TRBV29-1
j_gene: TRBJ2-2
abundance: few
CDR3nt: TGCAGCGTTGAAGGGGGGACAGGGGGCGCGACCGGGGAGCTGTTTTTT
CDR3aa: CSVEGGTGGATGELFF

d_gene: NA
v_gene: TRBV2
j_gene: TRBJ2-7
abundance: many
CDR3nt: TGTGCCAGCAGTGTAGAAGCGAACTCCTACGAGCAGTACTTC
CDR3aa: CASSVEANSYEQYF

d_gene: NA
v_gene: TRBV2
j_gene: TRBJ1-4
abundance: few
CDR3nt: TGTGCCAGCATGCGGGGTGCGGAAAAACTGTTTTTT
CDR3aa: CASMRGAEKLFF

d_gene: TRBD1
v_gene: TRBV7-9
j_gene: TRBJ2-1
abundance: NA
CDR3nt: TGTGCCAGCAGCGTGACAGGGGGCGACGGGCCCTACAATGAGCAGTTCTTC
CDR3aa: CASSVTGGDGPYNEQFF

d_gene: TRBD2
v_gene: TRBV19
j_gene: TRBJ2-1
abundance: many
CDR3nt: TGTGCCAGTAGAAGGACTAGCGGGAGGCAGTCCTACAATGAGCAGTTCTTC
CDR3aa: CASRRTSGRQSYNEQFF

d_gene: TRBD1
v_gene: TRBV6-2/TRBV6-3
j_gene: TRBJ2-7
abundance: few
CDR3nt: TGTGCCAGCAGTTACTGGGGACAGGGGTCCTACGAGCAGTACTTC
CDR3aa: CASSYWGQGSYEQYF

d_gene: TRBD1
v_gene: TRBV3-1
j_gene: TRBJ2-4
abundance: NA
CDR3nt: TGTGCCAGCAGCCTGACAGGGCCAAATTACATTCAGTACTTC
CDR3aa: CASSLTGPNYIQYF

d_gene: NA
v_gene: TRBV12-3/TRBV12-4
j_gene: TRBJ2-1
abundance: many
CDR3nt: TGTGCCAGCAGTTTAAAGGACTATGAGCAGTTCTTC
CDR3aa: CASSLKDYEQFF

d_gene: NA
v_gene: TRBV12-3/TRBV12-4
j_gene: TRBJ1-6
abundance: many
CDR3nt: TGTGCCAGCAGTTCCGGACTTTATAATTCACCCCTCCACTTT
CDR3aa: CASSSGLYNSPLHF

d_gene: NA
v_gene: TRBV19
j_gene: TRBJ2-7
abundance: few
CDR3nt: TGTGCCAGTAGTATGGAATGGACCCCCGGCGAGCAGTACTTC
CDR3aa: CASSMEWTPGEQYF

d_gene: TRBD2
v_gene: TRBV30
j_gene: TRBJ2-3
abundance: NA
CDR3nt: TGTGCCTGGAGTGGGGTGGGAGGGCCGGATACGCAGTATTTT
CDR3aa: CAWSGVGGPDTQYF

d_gene: TRBD1
v_gene: TRBV20-1
j_gene: TRBJ1-4
abundance: few
CDR3nt: TGCAGTGCTAGGACAGGGGGTGAAAAACTGTTTTTT
CDR3aa: CSARTGGEKLFF

d_gene: NA
v_gene: TRBV6-1
j_gene: TRBJ2-2
abundance: NA
CDR3nt: TGTGCCAGCAGTGTGACAGCTGCGAACACCGGGGAGCTGTTTTTT
CDR3aa: CASSVTAANTGELFF

d_gene: NA
v_gene: TRBV19
j_gene: TRBJ2-1
abundance: NA
CDR3nt: TGTGCCAGCGCAACAGGGAACTACAATGAGCAGTTCTTC
CDR3aa: CASATGNYNEQFF

d_gene: TRBD1
v_gene: TRBV2
j_gene: TRBJ1-2
abundance: NA
CDR3nt: TGTGCCAGCCCGGTTCTGTCGACAGGGACCGCCGCTGGTTATGGCTACACCTTC
CDR3aa: CASPVLSTGTAAGYGYTF

d_gene: TRBD1
v_gene: TRBV29-1
j_gene: TRBJ1-2
abundance: NA
CDR3nt: TGCAGCGTTGTGCTTACAGGGGAACTCTATGGCTACACCTTC
CDR3aa: CSVVLTGELYGYTF

d_gene: NA
v_gene: TRBV28
j_gene: TRBJ2-3
abundance: many
CDR3nt: TGTGCCAGCAGTTTAGACGCCACCCCCGATACGCAGTATTTT
CDR3aa: CASSLDATPDTQYF

d_gene: NA
v_gene: TRBV6-1
j_gene: TRBJ1-5
abundance: few
CDR3nt: TGTGCCAGCACCTTGGGATTCAATCAGCCCCAGCATTTT
CDR3aa: CASTLGFNQPQHF

d_gene: NA
v_gene: TRBV2
j_gene: TRBJ2-2
abundance: many
CDR3nt: TGTGCCAGCAGGTTAGGTGGGACGGGATACACCGGGGAGCTGTTTTTT
CDR3aa: CASRLGGTGYTGELFF

d_gene: NA
v_gene: TRBV2
j_gene: TRBJ2-3
abundance: many
CDR3nt: TGTGCCAGCAGTAAACAGGTCCGCACAGATACGCAGTATTTT
CDR3aa: CASSKQVRTDTQYF

d_gene: NA
v_gene: TRBV27
j_gene: TRBJ1-1
abundance: NA
CDR3nt: TGTGCCAGCAGTTTAGGAGCGGACACTGAAGCTTTCTTT
CDR3aa: CASSLGADTEAFF

d_gene: TRBD1
v_gene: TRBV27
j_gene: TRBJ1-1
abundance: few
CDR3nt: TGTGCCAGCAGTCATGGACAGGGTGCTGAAGCTTTCTTT
CDR3aa: CASSHGQGAEAFF

d_gene: NA
v_gene: TRBV4-1
j_gene: TRBJ2-3
abundance: few
CDR3nt: TGCGCCAGCAGCTTAGTATCTAATGAAGATACGCAGTATTTT
CDR3aa: CASSLVSNEDTQYF

d_gene: NA
v_gene: TRBV6-5
j_gene: TRBJ1-1
abundance: NA
CDR3nt: TGTGCCAGCACTTTGGGAGCCATGAACACTGAAGCTTTCTTT
CDR3aa: CASTLGAMNTEAFF

d_gene: TRBD1
v_gene: TRBV12-3/TRBV12-4
j_gene: TRBJ1-1
abundance: many
CDR3nt: TGTGCCAGCAGAGAACAGGGGGTCGACACTGAAGCTTTCTTT
CDR3aa: CASREQGVDTEAFF

d_gene: NA
v_gene: TRBV18
j_gene: TRBJ2-2
abundance: NA
CDR3nt: TGTGCCAGCTCACAACTTTCCGGGGAGCTGTTTTTT
CDR3aa: CASSQLSGELFF

d_gene: NA
v_gene: TRBV12-3/TRBV12-4
j_gene: TRBJ2-1
abundance: NA
CDR3nt: TGTGCCAGCAGAGGGCTTACTTACAATGAGCAGTTCTTC
CDR3aa: CASRGLTYNEQFF

d_gene: TRBD2
v_gene: TRBV11-2
j_gene: TRBJ2-1
abundance: NA
CDR3nt: TGTGCCAGCAGCTTGGCCGGGACTAGCTTCAGTGAGTTCTTC
CDR3aa: CASSLAGTSFSEFF

d_gene: TRBD2
v_gene: TRBV12-3/TRBV12-4
j_gene: TRBJ2-7
abundance: many
CDR3nt: TGTGCCAGCAGGGGACTAGCGGGGGCCTTCACCGAGCAGTACTTC
CDR3aa: CASRGLAGAFTEQYF

d_gene: NA
v_gene: TRBV20-1
j_gene: TRBJ1-5
abundance: NA
CDR3nt: TGCAGTGCTACCCCAAATGGTGGCAATCAGCCCCAGCATTTT
CDR3aa: CSATPNGGNQPQHF

d_gene: NA
v_gene: TRBV3-1
j_gene: TRBJ2-7
abundance: NA
CDR3nt: TGTGCCAGCAGCCAACGATCCCACTACGAGCAGTACTTC
CDR3aa: CASSQRSHYEQYF

d_gene: NA
v_gene: TRBV2
j_gene: TRBJ1-1
abundance: many
CDR3nt: TGTGCCAGCAGTGAAGGGACTAATTTCTCGGCTTTCTTT
CDR3aa: CASSEGTNFSAFF

d_gene: NA
v_gene: TRBV7-9
j_gene: TRBJ2-1
abundance: many
CDR3nt: TGTGCCAGCAGCTTACCATCACCCGGACTGCCTCCACGGCATAGTGAGCAGTTCTTC
CDR3aa: CASSLPSPGLPPRHSEQFF